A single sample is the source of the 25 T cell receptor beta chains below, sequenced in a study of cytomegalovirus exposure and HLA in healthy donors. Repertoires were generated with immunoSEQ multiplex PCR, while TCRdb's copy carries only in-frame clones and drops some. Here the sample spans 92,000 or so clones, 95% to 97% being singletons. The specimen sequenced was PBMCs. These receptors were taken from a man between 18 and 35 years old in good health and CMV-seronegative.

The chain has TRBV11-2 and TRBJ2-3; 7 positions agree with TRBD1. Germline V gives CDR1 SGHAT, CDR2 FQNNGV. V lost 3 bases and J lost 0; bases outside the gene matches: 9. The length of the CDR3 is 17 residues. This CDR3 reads CASSLEYRGPSTDTQYF. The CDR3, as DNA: TGTGCCAGCAGCTTGGAATACAGGGGCCCTAGCACAGATACGCAGTATTTT.

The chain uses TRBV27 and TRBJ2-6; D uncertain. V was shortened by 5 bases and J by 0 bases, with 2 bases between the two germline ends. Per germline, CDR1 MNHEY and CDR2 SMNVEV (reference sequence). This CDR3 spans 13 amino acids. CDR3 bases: TGTGCCAGCAGTCGCTCTGGGGCCAACGTCCTGACTTTC. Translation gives CASSRSGANVLTF.

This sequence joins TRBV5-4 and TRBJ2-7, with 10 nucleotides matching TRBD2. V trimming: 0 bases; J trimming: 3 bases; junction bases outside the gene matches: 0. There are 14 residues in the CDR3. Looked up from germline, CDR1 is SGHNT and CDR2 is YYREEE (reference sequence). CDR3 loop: CASSLGTSGYEQYV. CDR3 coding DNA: TGTGCCAGCAGCTTGGGGACTAGCGGCTACGAGCAGTACGTC.

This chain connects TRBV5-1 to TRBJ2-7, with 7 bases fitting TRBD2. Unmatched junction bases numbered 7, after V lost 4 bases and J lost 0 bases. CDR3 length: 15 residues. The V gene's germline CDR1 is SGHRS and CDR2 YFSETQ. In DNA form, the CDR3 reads TGCGCCAGCAGCCCGCGTGGGGGGGGCTCCTACGAGCAGTACGTC. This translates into CASSPRGGGSYEQYV.

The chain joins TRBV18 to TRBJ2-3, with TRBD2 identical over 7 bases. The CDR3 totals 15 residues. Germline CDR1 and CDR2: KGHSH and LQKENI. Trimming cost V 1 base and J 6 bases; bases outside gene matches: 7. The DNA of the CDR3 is TGTGCCAGCTCACCACTGCCGGGAGGTGGGGATACGCAGTATTTT. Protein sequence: CASSPLPGGGDTQYF.

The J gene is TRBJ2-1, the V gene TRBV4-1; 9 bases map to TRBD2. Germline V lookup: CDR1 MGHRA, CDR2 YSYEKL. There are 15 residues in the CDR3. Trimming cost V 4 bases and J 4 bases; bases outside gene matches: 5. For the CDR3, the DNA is TGCGCCAGCAGCCCACTGACTAGCGGATACAATGAGCAGTTCTTC. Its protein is CASSPLTSGYNEQFF.

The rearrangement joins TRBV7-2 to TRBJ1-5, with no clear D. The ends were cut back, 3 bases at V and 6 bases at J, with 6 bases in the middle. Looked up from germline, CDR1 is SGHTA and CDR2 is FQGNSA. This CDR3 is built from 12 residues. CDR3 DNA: TGTGCCAGCAGCTTCGAGGGTCAGCCCCAGCATTTT. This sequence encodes CASSFEGQPQHF.

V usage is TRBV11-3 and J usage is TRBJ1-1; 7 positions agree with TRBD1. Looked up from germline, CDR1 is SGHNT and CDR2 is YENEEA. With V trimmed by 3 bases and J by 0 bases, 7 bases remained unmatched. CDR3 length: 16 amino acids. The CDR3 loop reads CASSFSFDRVNTEAFF. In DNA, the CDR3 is TGTGCCAGCAGCTTCTCATTCGACAGGGTGAACACTGAAGCTTTCTTT.

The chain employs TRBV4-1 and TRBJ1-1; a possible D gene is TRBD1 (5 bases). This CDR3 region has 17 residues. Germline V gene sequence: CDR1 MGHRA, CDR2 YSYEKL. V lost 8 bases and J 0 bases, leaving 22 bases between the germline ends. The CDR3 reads CASRGGRIRTLNTEAFF. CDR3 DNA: TGCGCCAGCCGGGGGGGAAGAATTAGGACGTTGAACACTGAAGCTTTCTTT.

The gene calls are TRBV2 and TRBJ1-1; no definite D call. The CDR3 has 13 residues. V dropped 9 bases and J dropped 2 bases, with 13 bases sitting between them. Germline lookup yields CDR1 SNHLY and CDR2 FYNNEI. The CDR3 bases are TGTGCCAGTGCGACGGAGAGAAACACTGAAGCTTTCTTT. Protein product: CASATERNTEAFF. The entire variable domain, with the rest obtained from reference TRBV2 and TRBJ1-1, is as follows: EPEVTQTPSHQVTQMGQEVILRCVPISNHLYFYWYRQILGQKVEFLVSFYNNEISEKSEIFDDQFSVERPDGSNFTLKIRSTKLEDSAMYFCASATERNTEAFFGQGTRLTVV.

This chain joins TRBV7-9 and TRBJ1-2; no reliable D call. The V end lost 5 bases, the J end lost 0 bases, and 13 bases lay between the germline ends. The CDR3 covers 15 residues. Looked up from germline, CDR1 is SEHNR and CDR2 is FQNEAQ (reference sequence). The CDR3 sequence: CASSLAGSANYGYTF. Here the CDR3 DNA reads TGTGCCAGCAGCCTCGCCGGGTCAGCTAACTATGGCTACACCTTC.

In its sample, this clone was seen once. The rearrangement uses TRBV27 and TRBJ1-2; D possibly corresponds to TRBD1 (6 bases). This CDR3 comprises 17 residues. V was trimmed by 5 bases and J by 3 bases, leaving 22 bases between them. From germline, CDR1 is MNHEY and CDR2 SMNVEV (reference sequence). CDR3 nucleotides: TGTGCCAGCAGTCCCCTGGTGGGGGCGTCGATAGACTATGGCTACACCTTC. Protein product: CASSPLVGASIDYGYTF.

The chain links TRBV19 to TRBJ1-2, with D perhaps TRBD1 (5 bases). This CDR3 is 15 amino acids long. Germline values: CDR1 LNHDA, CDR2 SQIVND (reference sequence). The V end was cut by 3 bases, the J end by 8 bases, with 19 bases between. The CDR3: CASSISDSSWAGYTF. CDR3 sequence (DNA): TGTGCCAGTAGTATCTCAGACAGCTCCTGGGCGGGCTACACCTTC.

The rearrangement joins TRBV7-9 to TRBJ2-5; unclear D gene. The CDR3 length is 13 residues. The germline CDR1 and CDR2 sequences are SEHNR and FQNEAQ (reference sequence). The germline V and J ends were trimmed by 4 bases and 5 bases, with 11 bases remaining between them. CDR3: CASSYLSRETQYF. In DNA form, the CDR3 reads TGTGCCAGCAGCTATCTGAGTCGGGAGACCCAGTACTTC.

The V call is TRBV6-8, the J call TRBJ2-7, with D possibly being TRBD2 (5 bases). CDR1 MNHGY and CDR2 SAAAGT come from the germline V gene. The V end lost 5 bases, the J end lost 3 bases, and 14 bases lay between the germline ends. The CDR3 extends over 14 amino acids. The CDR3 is CASSLSLGGYEQYF. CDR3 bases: TGTGCCAGCAGTCTCTCCCTAGGAGGCTACGAGCAGTACTTC.

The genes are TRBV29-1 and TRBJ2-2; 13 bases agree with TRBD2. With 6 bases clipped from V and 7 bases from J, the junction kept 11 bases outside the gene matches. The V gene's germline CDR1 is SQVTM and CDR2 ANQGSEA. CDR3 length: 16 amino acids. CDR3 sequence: CSVWTSGSPGNGELFF. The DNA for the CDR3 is TGCAGCGTCTGGACTAGCGGGAGCCCGGGTAACGGGGAGCTGTTTTTT.

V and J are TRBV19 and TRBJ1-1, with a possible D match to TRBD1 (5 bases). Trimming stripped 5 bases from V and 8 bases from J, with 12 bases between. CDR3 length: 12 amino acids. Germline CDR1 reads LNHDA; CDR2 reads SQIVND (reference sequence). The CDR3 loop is CASSPTTEEAFF. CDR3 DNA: TGTGCCAGTAGTCCTACGACAGAGGAAGCTTTCTTT.

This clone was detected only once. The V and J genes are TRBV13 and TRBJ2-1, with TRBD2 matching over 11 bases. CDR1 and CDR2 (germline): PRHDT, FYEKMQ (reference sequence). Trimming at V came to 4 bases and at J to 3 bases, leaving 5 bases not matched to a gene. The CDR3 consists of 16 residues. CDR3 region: CASSSPTSGVYNEQFF. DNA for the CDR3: TGTGCCAGCAGCTCGCCGACTAGCGGGGTCTACAATGAGCAGTTCTTC.

Here the CDR3 DNA reads TGTGCCAGCGCCGGGACTAGCGGGAGAAATGAGCAGTTCTTC. This codes for CASAGTSGRNEQFF. J is TRBJ2-1 and V is TRBV27, with 14 bases aligning to TRBD2. The CDR3 is 14 amino acids. Germline assignment: CDR1 MNHEY and CDR2 SMNVEV (reference sequence). V shed 8 bases, J shed 7 bases, and the junction held 4 bases outside the gene matches.

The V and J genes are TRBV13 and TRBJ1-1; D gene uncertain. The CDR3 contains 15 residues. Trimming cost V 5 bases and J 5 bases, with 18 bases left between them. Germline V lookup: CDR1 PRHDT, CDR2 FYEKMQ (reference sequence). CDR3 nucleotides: TGTGCCAGCAGCCCCAGGTCGTCGGGAGGGACTGAAGCTTTCTTT. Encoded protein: CASSPRSSGGTEAFF.

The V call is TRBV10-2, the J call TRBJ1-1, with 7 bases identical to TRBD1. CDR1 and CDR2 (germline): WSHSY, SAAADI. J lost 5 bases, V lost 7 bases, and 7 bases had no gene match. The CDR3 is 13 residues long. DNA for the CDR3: TGCGCCAGCACCCCGGGACAGCCTACTGAAGCTTTCTTT. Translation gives CASTPGQPTEAFF.

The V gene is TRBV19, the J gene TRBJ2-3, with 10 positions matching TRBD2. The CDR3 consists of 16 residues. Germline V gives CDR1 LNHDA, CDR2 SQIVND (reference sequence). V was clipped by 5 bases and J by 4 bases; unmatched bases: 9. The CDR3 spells CASSSLAGVVADTQYF. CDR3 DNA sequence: TGTGCCAGTAGTTCCCTAGCGGGAGTAGTGGCAGATACGCAGTATTTT. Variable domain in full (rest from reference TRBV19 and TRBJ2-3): DGGITQSPKYLFRKEGQNVTLSCEQNLNHDAMYWYRQDPGQGLRLIYYSQIVNDFQKGDIAEGYSVSREKKESFPLTVTSAQKNPTAFYLCASSSLAGVVADTQYFGPGTRLTVL.

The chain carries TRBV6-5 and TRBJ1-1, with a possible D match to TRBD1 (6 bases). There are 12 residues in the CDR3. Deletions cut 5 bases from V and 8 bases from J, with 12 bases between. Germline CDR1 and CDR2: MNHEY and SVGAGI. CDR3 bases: TGTGCCAGCAGTGGACAGTGGAAGGAAGCTTTCTTT. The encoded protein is CASSGQWKEAFF.

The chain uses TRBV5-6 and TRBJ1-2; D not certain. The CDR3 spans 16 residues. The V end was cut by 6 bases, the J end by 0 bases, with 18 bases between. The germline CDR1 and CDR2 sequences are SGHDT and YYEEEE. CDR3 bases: TGTGCCAGCACGCAGAAAAGCGTCAAAACTAACTATGGCTACACCTTC. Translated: CASTQKSVKTNYGYTF.

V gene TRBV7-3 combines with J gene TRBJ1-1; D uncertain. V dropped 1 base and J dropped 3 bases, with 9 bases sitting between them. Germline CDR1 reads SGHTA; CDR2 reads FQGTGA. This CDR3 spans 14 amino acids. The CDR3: CASSLREADTEAFF. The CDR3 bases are TGTGCCAGCAGCTTAAGAGAGGCGGACACTGAAGCTTTCTTT.